This TCR beta chain is drawn from a study of glioma-infiltrating T cells. Study conclusions and caveats: Only very few CDR3 sequences appeared in both tissue and blood.

This clonotype was observed many times. As yet, its antigen is unknown. The CDR3 consists of 16 residues. Germline loops: CDR1 LNHDA, CDR2 SQIVND (reference sequence). Trimming at V came to 5 bases and at J to 3 bases, leaving 10 bases not matched to a gene. TCR alpha and beta CDR3 regions were amplified from RNA using iRepertoire nested multiplex PCR. TCRdb passed the multiplex PCR reads through MiXCR, listing each CDR3 protein once. The repertoire holds 150,000 to 200,000 distinct CDR3 sequences, 32% seen once, with 20% to 25% in the top ten. Input material: glioma tissue, nonneoplastic brain tissue, or PBMCs (not recorded which). The chain is built from TRBV19 and TRBJ2-7, with 10 bases aligning to TRBD2. The clonotype was recovered from a human donor with low-grade glioma or glioblastoma, undergoing nonglioma brain surgery, or in good health (not recorded which). CDR3 coding DNA: TGTGCCAGTAGTCCGGGACTAGCGAGCCGACACTACGAGCAGTACTTC. It specifies CASSPGLASRHYEQYF. Drawing the rest from reference TRBV19 and TRBJ2-7, the complete variable domain is DGGITQSPKYLFRKEGQNVTLSCEQNLNHDAMYWYRQDPGQGLRLIYYSQIVNDFQKGDIAEGYSVSREKKESFPLTVTSAQKNPTAFYLCASSPGLASRHYEQYFGPGTRLTVT.